Sequencing of this T cell receptor (beta chain) was carried out in a study of cytomegalovirus exposure and HLA in healthy donors. Primers: 60 Vbeta forward and 13 Jbeta reverse. TCRdb's copy holds only in-frame clones and misses some; the assay was immunoSEQ multiplex PCR. The sample has 150,000 to 200,000 clones, more than 75% seen once. This clone was counted a single time. Its target is not known. The CDR3 consists of 13 residues. Germline V lookup: CDR1 MNHEY, CDR2 SVGAGI. Germline trimming cut 5 bases from V and 9 bases from J; bases unmatched to any gene: 9. Notes on the study in general: As a later analysis showed, several of the most significant clusters appeared to be linked to common viral pathogens.

The V and J genes are TRBV6-5 and TRBJ1-1; 7 bases map to TRBD1. The origin of this receptor is a woman aged 45 to 65 in good health and CMV-seronegative. Sequencing input: PBMCs. Here the CDR3 reads CASSPTLQGKAFF. CDR3 bases: TGTGCCAGCAGTCCTACGTTACAGGGGAAAGCTTTCTTT.